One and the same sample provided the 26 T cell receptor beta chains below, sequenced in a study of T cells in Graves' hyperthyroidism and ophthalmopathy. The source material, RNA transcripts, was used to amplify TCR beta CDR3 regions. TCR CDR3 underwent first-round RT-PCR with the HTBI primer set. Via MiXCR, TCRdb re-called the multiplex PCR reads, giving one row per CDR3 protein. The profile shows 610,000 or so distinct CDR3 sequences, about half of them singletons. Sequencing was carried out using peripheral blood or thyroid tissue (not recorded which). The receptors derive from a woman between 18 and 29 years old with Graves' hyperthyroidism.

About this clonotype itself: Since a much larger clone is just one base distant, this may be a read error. The CDR3 reads CVSSYKLAGETQYF. In nucleotides, the CDR3 is TGTGTCAGCAGTTACAAGCTAGCCGGAGAGACCCAGTACTTC. This chain joins TRBV6-6 and TRBJ2-5, with D possibly being TRBD2 (5 bases). Germline assignment: CDR1 MNHNY and CDR2 SVGAGI (reference sequence). The CDR3 is 14 residues long.

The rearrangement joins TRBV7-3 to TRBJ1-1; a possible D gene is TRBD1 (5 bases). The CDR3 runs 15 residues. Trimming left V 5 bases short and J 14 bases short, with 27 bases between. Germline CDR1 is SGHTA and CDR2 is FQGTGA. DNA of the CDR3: TGTGCCAGCAGCCCGGGACTAGCGGGAGAGGTTGAGCAGTTCTTT. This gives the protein CASSPGLAGEVEQFF.

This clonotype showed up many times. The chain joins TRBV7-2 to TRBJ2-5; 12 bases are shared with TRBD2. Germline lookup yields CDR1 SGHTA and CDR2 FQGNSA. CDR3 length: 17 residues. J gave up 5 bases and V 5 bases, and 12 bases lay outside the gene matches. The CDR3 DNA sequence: TGTGCCAGCAGCACTCAATCTGGACTAGCGGGGTTGGAGACCCAGTACTTC. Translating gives CASSTQSGLAGLETQYF.

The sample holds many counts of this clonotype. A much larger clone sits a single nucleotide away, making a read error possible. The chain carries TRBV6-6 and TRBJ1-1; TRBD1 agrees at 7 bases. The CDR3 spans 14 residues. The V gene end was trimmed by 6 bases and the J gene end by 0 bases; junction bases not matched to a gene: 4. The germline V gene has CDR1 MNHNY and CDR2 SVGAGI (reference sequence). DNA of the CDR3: TGTGCCAGCAGAGCCGGGACAGTGAACACTGAAGCTTTCTTT. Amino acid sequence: CASRAGTVNTEAFF.

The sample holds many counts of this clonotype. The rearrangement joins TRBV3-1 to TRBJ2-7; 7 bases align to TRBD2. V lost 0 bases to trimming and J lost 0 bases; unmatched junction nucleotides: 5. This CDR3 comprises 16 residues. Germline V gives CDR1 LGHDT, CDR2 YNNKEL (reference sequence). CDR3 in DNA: TGTGCCAGCAGCCAAGAACAACTAGCGCTCTCCTACGAGCAGTACTTC. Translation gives CASSQEQLALSYEQYF.

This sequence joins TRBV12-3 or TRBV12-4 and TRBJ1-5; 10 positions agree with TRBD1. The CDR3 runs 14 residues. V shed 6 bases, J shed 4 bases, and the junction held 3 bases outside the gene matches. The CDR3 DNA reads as TGTGCCAGCAGACCGGACAGGGGGAATCAGCCCCAGCATTTT. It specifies CASRPDRGNQPQHF.

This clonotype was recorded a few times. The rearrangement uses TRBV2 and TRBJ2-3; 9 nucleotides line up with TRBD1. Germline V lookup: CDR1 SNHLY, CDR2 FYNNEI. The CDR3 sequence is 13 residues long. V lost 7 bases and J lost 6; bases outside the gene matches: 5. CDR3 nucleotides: TGTGCCAGCAACAGGGGGCGCGTTGATACGCAGTATTTT. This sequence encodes CASNRGRVDTQYF.

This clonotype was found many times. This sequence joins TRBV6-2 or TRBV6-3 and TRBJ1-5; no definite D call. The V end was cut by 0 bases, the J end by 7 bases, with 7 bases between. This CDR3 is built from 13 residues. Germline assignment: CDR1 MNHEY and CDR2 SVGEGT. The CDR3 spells CASSYSVYQPQHF. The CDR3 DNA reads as TGTGCCAGCAGTTACTCCGTCTACCAGCCCCAGCATTTT.

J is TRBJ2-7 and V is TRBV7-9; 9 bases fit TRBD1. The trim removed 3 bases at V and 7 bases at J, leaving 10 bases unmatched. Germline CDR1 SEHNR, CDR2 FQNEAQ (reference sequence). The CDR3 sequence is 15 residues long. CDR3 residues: CASSLVGTGPREQYF. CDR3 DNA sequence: TGTGCCAGCAGCTTGGTAGGGACAGGGCCCCGGGAGCAGTACTTC.

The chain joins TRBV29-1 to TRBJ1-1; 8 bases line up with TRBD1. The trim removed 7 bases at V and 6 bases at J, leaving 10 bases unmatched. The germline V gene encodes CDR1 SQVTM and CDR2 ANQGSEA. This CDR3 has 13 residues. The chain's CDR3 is CSATGGEEAEAFF. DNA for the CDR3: TGCAGCGCTACAGGGGGGGAGGAAGCTGAAGCTTTCTTT.

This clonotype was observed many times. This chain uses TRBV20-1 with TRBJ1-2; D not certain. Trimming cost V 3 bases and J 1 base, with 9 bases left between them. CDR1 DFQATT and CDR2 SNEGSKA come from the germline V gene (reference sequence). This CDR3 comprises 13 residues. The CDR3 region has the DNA TGCAGTGCTAGCGAGGAGGTTAACTATGGCTACACCTTC. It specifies CSASEEVNYGYTF.

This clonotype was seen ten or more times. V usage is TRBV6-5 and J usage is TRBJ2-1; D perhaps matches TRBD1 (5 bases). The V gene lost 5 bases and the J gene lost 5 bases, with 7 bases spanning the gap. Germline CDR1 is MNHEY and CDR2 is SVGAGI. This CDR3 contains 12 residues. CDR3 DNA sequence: TGTGCCAGCAGTACAGGAAACAATGAGCAGTTCTTC. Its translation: CASSTGNNEQFF.

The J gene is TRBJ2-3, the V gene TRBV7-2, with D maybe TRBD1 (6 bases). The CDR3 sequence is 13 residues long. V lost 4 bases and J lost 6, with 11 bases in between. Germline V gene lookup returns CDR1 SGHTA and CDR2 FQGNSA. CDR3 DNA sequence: TGTGCCAGCAGCTCGCAGGGGCGGGATACGCAGTATTTT. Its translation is CASSSQGRDTQYF.

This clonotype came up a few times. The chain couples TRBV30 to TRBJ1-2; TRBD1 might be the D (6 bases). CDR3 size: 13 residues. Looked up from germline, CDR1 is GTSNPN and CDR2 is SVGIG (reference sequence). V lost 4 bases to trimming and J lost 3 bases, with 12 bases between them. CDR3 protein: CAWTPDRYYGYTF. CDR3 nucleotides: TGTGCCTGGACCCCCGACAGGTACTATGGCTACACCTTC.

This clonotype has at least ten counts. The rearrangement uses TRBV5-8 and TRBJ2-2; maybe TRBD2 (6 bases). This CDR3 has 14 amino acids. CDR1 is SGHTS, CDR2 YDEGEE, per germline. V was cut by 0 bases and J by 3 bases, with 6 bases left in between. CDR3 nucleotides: TGTGCCAGCAGCTTGGAGCGGGACACCGGGGAGCTGTTTTTT. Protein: CASSLERDTGELFF. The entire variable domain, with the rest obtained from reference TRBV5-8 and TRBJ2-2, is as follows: EAGVTQSPTHLIKTRGQQATLRCSPISGHTSVYWYQQALGLGLQFLLWYDEGEERNRGNFPPRFSGRQFPNYSSELNVNALELEDSALYLCASSLERDTGELFFGEGSRLTVL.

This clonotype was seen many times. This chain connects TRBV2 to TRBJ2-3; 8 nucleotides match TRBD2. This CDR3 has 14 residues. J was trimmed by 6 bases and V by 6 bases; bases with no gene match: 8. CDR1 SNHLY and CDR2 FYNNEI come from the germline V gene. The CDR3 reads CASRGSGGGDTQYF. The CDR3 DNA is TGTGCCAGCAGAGGGAGCGGCGGGGGGGATACGCAGTATTTT.

CDR3 coding DNA: TGTGCCAGCAGCCAATTCTCCGGGACACGATACAATGAGCAGTTCTTC. Its translation is CASSQFSGTRYNEQFF. V is TRBV9 and J is TRBJ2-1; possibly TRBD1 for D (6 bases). This CDR3 spans 16 amino acids. Trimming took off 4 bases at V and 4 bases at J, with 18 bases between the two ends. Germline V gene lookup returns CDR1 SGDLS and CDR2 YYNGEE.

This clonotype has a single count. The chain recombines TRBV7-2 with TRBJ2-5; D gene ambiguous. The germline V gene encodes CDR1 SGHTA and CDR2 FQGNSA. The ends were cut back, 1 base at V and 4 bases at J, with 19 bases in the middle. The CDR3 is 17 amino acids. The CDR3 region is CASSLGGGIGARETQYF. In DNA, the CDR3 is TGTGCCAGCAGCTTAGGAGGTGGGATCGGCGCCCGAGAGACCCAGTACTTC.

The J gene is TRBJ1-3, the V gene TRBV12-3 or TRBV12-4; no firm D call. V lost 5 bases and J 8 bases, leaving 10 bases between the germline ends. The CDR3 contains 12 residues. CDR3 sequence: CASSQARDTIYF. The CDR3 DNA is TGTGCCAGCAGTCAAGCCCGGGACACCATATATTTT.

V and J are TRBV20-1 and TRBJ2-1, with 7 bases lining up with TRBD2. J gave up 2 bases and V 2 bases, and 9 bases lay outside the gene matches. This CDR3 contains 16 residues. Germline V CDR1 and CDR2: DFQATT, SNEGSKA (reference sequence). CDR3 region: CSARRGVDATYNEQFF. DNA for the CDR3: TGCAGTGCTAGACGGGGGGTGGACGCTACCTACAATGAGCAGTTCTTC.

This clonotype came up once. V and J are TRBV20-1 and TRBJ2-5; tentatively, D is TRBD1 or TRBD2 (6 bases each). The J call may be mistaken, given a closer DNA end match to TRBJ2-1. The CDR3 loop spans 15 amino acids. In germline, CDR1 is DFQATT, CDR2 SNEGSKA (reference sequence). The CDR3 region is CSAREGDAAYNEQFF. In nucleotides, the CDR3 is TGCAGTGCTAGGGAGGGGGACGCCGCATACAATGAGCAGTTCTTC.

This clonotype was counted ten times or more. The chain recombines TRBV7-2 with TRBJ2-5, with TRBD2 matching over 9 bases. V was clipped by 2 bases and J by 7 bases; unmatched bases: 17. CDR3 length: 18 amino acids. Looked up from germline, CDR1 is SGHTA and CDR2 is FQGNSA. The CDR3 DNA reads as TGTGCCAGCAGCTTAAGCGGGCTAGCGGGAATACTGGGGGTGACCCAGTACTTC. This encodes CASSLSGLAGILGVTQYF.

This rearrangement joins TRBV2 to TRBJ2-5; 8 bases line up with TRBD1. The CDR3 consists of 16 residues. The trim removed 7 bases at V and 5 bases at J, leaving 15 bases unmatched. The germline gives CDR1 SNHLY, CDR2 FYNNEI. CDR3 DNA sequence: TGTGCCAGCACGGGGACCGGGACAGGTTTATTGGAGACCCAGTACTTC. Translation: CASTGTGTGLLETQYF.

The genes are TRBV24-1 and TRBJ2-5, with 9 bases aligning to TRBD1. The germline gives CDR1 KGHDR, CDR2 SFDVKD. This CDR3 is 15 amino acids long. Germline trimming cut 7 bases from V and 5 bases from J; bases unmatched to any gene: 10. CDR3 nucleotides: TGTGCCACCAGCAGACGGACAGGGGCAATCGAGACCCAGTACTTC. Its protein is CATSRRTGAIETQYF.

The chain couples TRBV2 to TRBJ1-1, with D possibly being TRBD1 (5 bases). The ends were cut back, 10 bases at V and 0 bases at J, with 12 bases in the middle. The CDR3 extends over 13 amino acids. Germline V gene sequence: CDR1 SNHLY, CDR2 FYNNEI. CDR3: CAIRDSMNTEAFF. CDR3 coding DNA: TGTGCCATCAGGGATTCTATGAACACTGAAGCTTTCTTT.

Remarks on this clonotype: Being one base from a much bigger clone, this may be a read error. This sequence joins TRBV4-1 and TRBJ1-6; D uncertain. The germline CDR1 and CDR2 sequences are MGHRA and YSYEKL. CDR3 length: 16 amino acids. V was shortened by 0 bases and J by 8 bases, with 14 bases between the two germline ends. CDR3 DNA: TGCGCCAGCAGCCAAGATTACCCGGGCTTTGATTCACCCCTCCACTTT. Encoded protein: CASSQDYPGFDSPLHF.